This TCR beta chain was profiled in a study of T-cell memory formation after mild COVID-19. TCRdb reanalysed the 5' RACE reads using MiXCR and keeps one entry per CDR3 protein. Of roughly 70,000 distinct CDR3 sequences listed, approximately 15% are singletons. CDR3 size: 11 residues. The V gene's germline CDR1 is SGHTS and CDR2 YDEGEE. The germline V and J ends were trimmed by 2 bases and 7 bases, with 6 bases remaining between them. This clonotype turned up a few times. This TCR was sampled from an adult woman who had mild COVID-19 (a few samples of this study predate the infection). Cell type and time point are not known. Sample: PBMCs or a T cell subset sorted from them (not recorded which). The rearrangement links TRBV5-8 to TRBJ1-2; D gene unclear. The CDR3 is CASSFLPGYTF. DNA of the CDR3: TGTGCCAGCAGCTTTCTTCCTGGCTACACCTTC.